There are a few counts of the clone carrying this TCR beta chain. From germline, CDR1 is MNHEY and CDR2 SVGEGT. This CDR3 region has 17 residues. Unmatched junction bases numbered 9, after V lost 7 bases and J lost 0 bases. The data are from a study of response to subunit inactivated influenza vaccine. TCRdb re-called the RT-PCR reads through MiXCR, storing one row per CDR3 protein. The sample lists just under 550,000 distinct CDR3 sequences, less than 25% occurring once. The sample was also reused in another study, on T cells expressing NK-cell markers. According to that study: A 5'RACE template switching approach incorporating UMIs was used to make TCR beta cDNA. The leading position in the CD3+CD56-NKG2C+ fraction of four donors also went to these clonotypes.

The chain carries TRBV6-2 or TRBV6-3 and TRBJ2-1; 10 nucleotides match TRBD2. The sequencing here drew on CD4+ T cells sorted from PBMCs, taken 12 days after vaccination. This receptor was taken from a man between 50 and 59 years old who received an inactivated influenza vaccine. The CDR3 coding sequence is TGTGCCAGCACCCCCGGGACTAGCGCATACTCCTACAATGAGCAGTTCTTC. It specifies CASTPGTSAYSYNEQFF.